The clone carrying this T cell receptor (beta chain) was seen a handful of times. What it recognizes is unknown. PCR primers comprised 60 Vbeta and 13 Jbeta primers. TCRdb's table, derived via immunoSEQ multiplex PCR, lists solely in-frame clones and lacks some. The table records 180,000 or so clones, roughly a tenth of them present only once. Per germline, CDR1 GTSNPN and CDR2 SVGIG (reference sequence). Unmatched junction bases numbered 10, after V lost 4 bases and J lost 2 bases. This CDR3 spans 18 amino acids. These data are taken from a study of cytomegalovirus exposure and HLA in healthy donors. Regarding the study as a whole: A prior analysis recorded that most TCR beta V segments were productive about 90% or about 30% of the time. According to a later analysis, donors in an Asian-associated ancestry cluster reportedly had fewer N-insertions than the roughly 630-donor mean. Researchers counted 180 or so TCR beta chains as cytomegalovirus-associated.

The source is a woman in her thirties in good health and CMV-seropositive. The chain uses TRBV30 and TRBJ2-5, with TRBD2 matching 16 bases. The sample was PBMCs. The DNA of the CDR3 is TGTGCCTGGAAATTACCCGGGACTAGCGGGAGGGTTCAAGAGACCCAGTACTTC. Its protein product is CAWKLPGTSGRVQETQYF.